Listed here are 23 T cell receptor beta chains from one sample, sequenced in a study of a mutant IDH1 vaccine in newly diagnosed glioma (dated by TCRdb to the early 2020s). Their cognate antigens are unknown. The receptor library was made with the immunoSEQ multiplex PCR assay. Not all clones reach the TCRdb copy of this immuneACCESS table, which keeps in-frame sequences only. Checked studies attribute under half of the gap to unresolved V genes and leave the rest unexplained. For this sample the table gives 50,000 to 70,000 clones, of which 70% to 90% were detected only once. The ten largest account for roughly 1.5% of the sample. The intended sense of this specimen's time point label: week 35, safety follow-up. Each vaccine dose, consisting of 300 ug of a 20-mer mutant IDH1 peptide in Montanide, was administered subcutaneously with topical imiquimod. The sequencing here drew on PBMCs, taken from a glioma patient whose treatment included an IDH1 peptide vaccine. The receptors shown here come from a man in his forties with glioma.

This rearrangement joins TRBV19 to TRBJ1-1, with D perhaps TRBD1 (5 bases). V was shortened by 4 bases and J by 1 base, with 19 bases between the two germline ends. The CDR3 is 17 amino acids. Germline V gene sequence: CDR1 LNHDA, CDR2 SQIVND (reference sequence). DNA of the CDR3: TGTGCCAGTAGTAGGGTAGACAGTACTTTTGCGAACACTGAAGCTTTCTTT. This translates into CASSRVDSTFANTEAFF. Variable domain in full (rest from reference TRBV19 and TRBJ1-1): DGGITQSPKYLFRKEGQNVTLSCEQNLNHDAMYWYRQDPGQGLRLIYYSQIVNDFQKGDIAEGYSVSREKKESFPLTVTSAQKNPTAFYLCASSRVDSTFANTEAFFGQGTRLTVV.

This sequence joins TRBV5-1 and TRBJ2-3; D may be TRBD2 (6 bases). Germline V gene data show CDR1 as SGHRS and CDR2 as YFSETQ. Trimming left V 4 bases short and J 6 bases short, with 15 bases between. The CDR3 contains 14 residues. CDR3 nucleotide sequence: TGCGCCAGCAGCGCCGCGGGATTTGGGGATACGCAGTATTTT. It specifies CASSAAGFGDTQYF.

This chain links TRBV11-2 with TRBJ2-2; 8 bases are a match to TRBD1. This CDR3 is built from 15 residues. Losses at the gene ends were 4 bases for V and 6 bases for J; bases not matched to a gene: 7. Germline V lookup: CDR1 SGHAT, CDR2 FQNNGV. CDR3 sequence reads: CASSSQGVGAGELFF. The CDR3, as DNA: TGTGCCAGCAGCTCACAGGGGGTTGGGGCCGGGGAGCTGTTTTTT.

This chain uses TRBV28 with TRBJ1-2; D is ambiguous. CDR3 length: 13 residues. Per germline, CDR1 MDHEN and CDR2 SYDVKM. V lost 1 base and J lost 7, with 10 bases in between. This CDR3 is CASSLFGHGGYTF. The CDR3 bases are TGTGCCAGCAGTTTATTCGGGCACGGTGGCTACACCTTC.

A single count supports this clone. The chain couples TRBV2 to TRBJ1-2, with 9 bases matching TRBD1. There are 14 residues in the CDR3. V was clipped by 8 bases and J by 5 bases; unmatched bases: 9. CDR1 is SNHLY, CDR2 FYNNEI, per germline. The CDR3 spells CASGAQGANYGYTF. The CDR3 nucleotides read TGTGCCAGCGGAGCACAGGGGGCGAATTATGGCTACACCTTC.

This chain uses TRBV9 with TRBJ2-7; a weak D match, TRBD1 (6 bases). The CDR3 has 15 residues. Trimming shortened V by 4 bases and J by 3 bases, and 17 bases separated the two germline ends. The germline CDR1 and CDR2 sequences are SGDLS and YYNGEE. In DNA, the CDR3 is TGTGCCAGCAGCCCCCAACAGGGAAGAGACTACGAGCAGTACTTC. This codes for CASSPQQGRDYEQYF.

This chain's CDR3 is CASSQEGGTRTFEQFF. The CDR3 DNA reads TGTGCCAGCAGCCAAGAGGGGGGGACTAGAACCTTCGAGCAGTTCTTC. This sequence joins TRBV4-2 and TRBJ2-1; 8 positions agree with TRBD2. The CDR3 extends over 16 amino acids. The germline gives CDR1 LGHNA, CDR2 YNFKEQ. J lost 10 bases, V lost 0 bases, and 11 bases had no gene match.

V usage is TRBV12-5 and J usage is TRBJ1-1; maybe TRBD1 (5 bases). With 5 bases removed from V and 0 bases from J, the gap between germline ends came to 16 bases. The germline CDR1 and CDR2 sequences are LGHNT and FRNRAP. There are 16 residues in the CDR3. CDR3 sequence (DNA): TGTGCTAGTGGTCCCTCGACAGAAACTATGAACACTGAAGCTTTCTTT. Translation: CASGPSTETMNTEAFF.

Of note for this clone: One junction end does not reproduce the germline sequence, and a read error may be involved. V and J are TRBV7-7 and TRBJ2-5; the D is unclear. Per the germline V gene, CDR1 is SSHAT and CDR2 is FNYEAQ (reference sequence). This CDR3 spans 14 amino acids. In nucleotides, the CDR3 is TGTGCTAGCAGCCCGTCAAGGAACCAAGAGACCCAGTACTTC. The encoded protein is CASSPSRNQETQYF.

The gene calls are TRBV6-5 and TRBJ1-2; D unresolved. Germline CDR1 MNHEY, CDR2 SVGAGI. The germline V and J ends were trimmed by 5 bases and 4 bases, with 11 bases remaining between them. The length of the CDR3 is 13 residues. CDR3 loop: CASSTGSPYGYTF. The CDR3 bases are TGTGCCAGCAGTACGGGCAGCCCCTATGGCTACACCTTC.

V is TRBV6-5 and J is TRBJ1-1; D is ambiguous. Germline V gene lookup returns CDR1 MNHEY and CDR2 SVGAGI. The CDR3 totals 16 residues. With 0 bases removed from V and 4 bases from J, the gap between germline ends came to 15 bases. The CDR3 DNA sequence: TGTGCCAGCAGTTACTCCCGGTGGGTGGGGAGCACTGAAGCTTTCTTT. It translates to CASSYSRWVGSTEAFF.

V gene TRBV4-1 combines with J gene TRBJ2-7; tentatively, D is TRBD1 (6 bases). The CDR3 extends over 15 amino acids. Germline-derived CDR1 and CDR2 are MGHRA and YSYEKL. V lost 3 bases and J lost 6, with 18 bases in between. CDR3 sequence (DNA): TGCGCCAGCAGCCACGGCCAGGGGCCGCGTGGCGAGCAGTACTTC. Translation gives CASSHGQGPRGEQYF.

The V and J genes are TRBV4-1 and TRBJ2-1; no clear D gene. Trimming pared 4 bases from V and 0 bases from J, leaving 25 bases between. The CDR3 runs 20 residues. Germline CDR1 MGHRA, CDR2 YSYEKL. DNA for the CDR3: TGCGCCAGCAGCCCTGGTCTGGCCGCCGCAGTCCTTAGCTCCTACAATGAGCAGTTCTTC. Its protein is CASSPGLAAAVLSSYNEQFF.

This clone was counted a single time. The chain employs TRBV18 and TRBJ2-5; possible D gene TRBD2, 6 bases. This CDR3 spans 13 amino acids. Per germline, CDR1 KGHSH and CDR2 LQKENI. Trimming pared 3 bases from V and 4 bases from J, leaving 9 bases between. In nucleotides, the CDR3 is TGTGCCAGCTCACCTAGGAGGGGAGAGACCCAGTACTTC. It codes for CASSPRRGETQYF.

The chain employs TRBV6-1 and TRBJ1-5; no clear D. The V end lost 7 bases, the J end lost 2 bases, and 12 bases lay between the germline ends. This CDR3 contains 14 residues. Germline CDR1 MNHNS, CDR2 SASEGT. The CDR3 is CASTPRGGNQPQHF. The CDR3 nucleotides are TGTGCCAGCACCCCCCGGGGTGGCAATCAGCCCCAGCATTTT.

The chain joins TRBV27 to TRBJ2-7; 7 bases are a match to TRBD2. The V gene end was trimmed by 0 bases and the J gene end by 0 bases; junction bases not matched to a gene: 5. CDR3 length: 16 residues. Germline V CDR1 and CDR2: MNHEY, SMNVEV (reference sequence). CDR3 sequence: CASSLSGRASSYEQYF. CDR3 nucleotides: TGTGCCAGCAGTTTATCGGGGAGGGCCAGCTCCTACGAGCAGTACTTC.

This clone has more than one count but fewer than ten. This sample includes further DNA sequences coding for the same CDR3. V is TRBV28 and J is TRBJ1-2; D gene ambiguous. This CDR3 has 11 residues. The germline V gene has CDR1 MDHEN and CDR2 SYDVKM. The V end was cut by 5 bases, the J end by 1 base, with 2 bases between. The CDR3 loop is CASSINYGYTF. CDR3 nucleotide sequence: TGTGCCAGCAGTATTAACTATGGCTACACCTTC.

The genes are TRBV5-8 and TRBJ2-4; 8 bases line up with TRBD1. V dropped 2 bases and J dropped 7; count of bases not matched to a gene: 5. The CDR3 runs to 14 residues. Germline CDR1 is SGHTS and CDR2 is YDEGEE. This CDR3 reads CASSLGQGGNIQYF. The CDR3 bases are TGTGCCAGCAGCTTAGGACAGGGCGGCAACATTCAGTACTTC.

The chain joins TRBV7-2 to TRBJ2-1; D is undetermined. The CDR3 loop spans 13 amino acids. CDR1 SGHTA and CDR2 FQGNSA come from the germline V gene. V lost 7 bases and J lost 8, with 15 bases in between. The CDR3 bases are TGTGCCAGCACCCCGGTCTGGCTGGATGAGCAGTTCTTC. Its protein product is CASTPVWLDEQFF.

V gene TRBV6-5 combines with J gene TRBJ1-3; D unclear. The germline gives CDR1 MNHEY, CDR2 SVGAGI. Trimming took 5 bases from V and 4 from J, leaving 12 bases between them. The CDR3 is 14 amino acids. The DNA for the CDR3 is TGTGCCAGCAGTAAGCTGACCGGCGGAAACACCATATATTTT. This encodes CASSKLTGGNTIYF.

This chain connects TRBV5-6 to TRBJ2-4; 9 bases fit TRBD1. The CDR3 is made up of 16 amino acids. After removal of 4 bases from V and 13 bases from J, the junction contained 18 bases not matched to a gene. Germline CDR1 and CDR2: SGHDT and YYEEEE. The CDR3: CASSAFRDRVLQLQYF. The CDR3 region has the DNA TGTGCCAGCAGCGCCTTCCGGGACAGGGTGCTTCAGTTGCAGTACTTC.

The DNA of the CDR3 is TGTGCCAGCATCGGGACTAGCGGACTCTACAATGAGCAGTTCTTC. It codes for CASIGTSGLYNEQFF. The chain couples TRBV27 to TRBJ2-1, with 11 bases identical to TRBD2. V shed 7 bases and J 3 bases; nucleotides not matched to a gene: 5. The length of the CDR3 is 15 residues. Per germline, CDR1 MNHEY and CDR2 SMNVEV (reference sequence).

This clone came up a few times. J is TRBJ1-2 and V is TRBV6-1; D call uncertain. CDR1 and CDR2 (germline): MNHNS, SASEGT. Trimming took 3 bases from V and 6 from J, leaving 20 bases between them. The CDR3 has 16 residues. The CDR3, as DNA: TGTGCCAGCAGTGAGGATTGGAGGAACCGATTCAATGGCTACACCTTC. Translating gives CASSEDWRNRFNGYTF.